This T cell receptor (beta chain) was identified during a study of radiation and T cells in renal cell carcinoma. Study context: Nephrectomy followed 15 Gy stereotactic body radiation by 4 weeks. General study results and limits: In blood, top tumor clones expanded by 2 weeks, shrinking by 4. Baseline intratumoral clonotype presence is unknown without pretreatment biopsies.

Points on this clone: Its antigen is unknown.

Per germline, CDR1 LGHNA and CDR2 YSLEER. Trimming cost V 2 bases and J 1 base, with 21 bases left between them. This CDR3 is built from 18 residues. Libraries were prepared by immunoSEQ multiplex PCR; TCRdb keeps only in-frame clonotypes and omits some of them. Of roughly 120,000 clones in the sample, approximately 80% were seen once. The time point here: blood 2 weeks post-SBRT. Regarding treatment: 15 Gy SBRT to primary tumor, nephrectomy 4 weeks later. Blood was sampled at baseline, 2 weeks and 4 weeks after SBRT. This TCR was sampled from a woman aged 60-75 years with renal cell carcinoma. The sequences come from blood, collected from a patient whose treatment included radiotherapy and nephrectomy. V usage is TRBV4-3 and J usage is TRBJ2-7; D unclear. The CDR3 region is CASSQRYDISVGSYEQYF. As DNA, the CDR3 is TGCGCCAGCAGCCAACGATATGATATAAGCGTAGGGTCCTACGAGCAGTACTTC.